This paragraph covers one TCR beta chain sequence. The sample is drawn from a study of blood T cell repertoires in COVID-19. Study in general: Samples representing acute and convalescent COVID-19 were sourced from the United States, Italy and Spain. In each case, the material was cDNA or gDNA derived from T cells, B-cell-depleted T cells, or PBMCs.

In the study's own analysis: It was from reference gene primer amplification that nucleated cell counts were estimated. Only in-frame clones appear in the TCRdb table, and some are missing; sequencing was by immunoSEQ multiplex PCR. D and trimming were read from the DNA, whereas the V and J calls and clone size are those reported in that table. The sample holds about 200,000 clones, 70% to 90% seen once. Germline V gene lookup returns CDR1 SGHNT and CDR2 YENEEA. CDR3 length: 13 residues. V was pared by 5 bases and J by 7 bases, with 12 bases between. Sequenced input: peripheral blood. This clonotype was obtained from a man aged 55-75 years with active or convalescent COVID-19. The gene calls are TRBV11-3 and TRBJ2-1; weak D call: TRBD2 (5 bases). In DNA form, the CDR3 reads TGTGCCAGCAGCCCTAGCTTCGAAAATGAGCAGTTCTTC. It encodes CASSPSFENEQFF.